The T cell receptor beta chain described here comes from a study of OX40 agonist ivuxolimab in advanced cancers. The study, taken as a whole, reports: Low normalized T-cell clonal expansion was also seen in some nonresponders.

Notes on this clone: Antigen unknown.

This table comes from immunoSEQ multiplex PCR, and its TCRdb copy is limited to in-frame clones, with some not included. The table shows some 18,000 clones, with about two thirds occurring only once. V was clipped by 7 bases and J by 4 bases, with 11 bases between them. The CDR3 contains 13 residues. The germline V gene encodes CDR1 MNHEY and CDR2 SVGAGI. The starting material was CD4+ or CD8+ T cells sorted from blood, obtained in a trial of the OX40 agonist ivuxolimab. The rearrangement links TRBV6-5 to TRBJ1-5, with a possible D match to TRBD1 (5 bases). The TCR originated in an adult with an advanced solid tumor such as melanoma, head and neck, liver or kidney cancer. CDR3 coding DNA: TGTGCCAGCAATCTGGGACCTAATCAGCCCCAGCATTTT. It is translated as CASNLGPNQPQHF.